These 7 T cell receptor beta chains were sequenced from one sample in a study of T cell responses to AZD1222 COVID-19 vaccine. The protocol was immunoSEQ multiplex PCR, while the TCRdb copy is restricted to in-frame clones and leaves out a portion. Altogether 85,000 to 130,000 clones are present, 90% being singletons, with the ten largest covering around 5.1%. The specimen was peripheral blood, collected on day 0 of AZD1222 vaccination. The origin of the receptors is an adult in good health.

The chain uses TRBV2 and TRBJ1-6; D unresolved. Germline V gives CDR1 SNHLY, CDR2 FYNNEI. The CDR3 sequence is 13 residues long. V dropped 6 bases and J dropped 9 bases, with 12 bases sitting between them. This CDR3 reads CASRGSEGSPLHF. CDR3 nucleotide sequence: TGTGCCAGCAGAGGGTCTGAGGGTTCACCCCTCCACTTT.

The CDR3 region has the DNA TGTGCCAGCAGCCCCCGGACAGGGGCGGAAGAAAAACTGTTTTTT. Protein sequence: CASSPRTGAEEKLFF. The chain recombines TRBV7-2 with TRBJ1-4, with TRBD1 matching 9 bases. The CDR3 consists of 15 residues. Unmatched junction bases numbered 9, after V lost 5 bases and J lost 8 bases. Germline assignment: CDR1 SGHTA and CDR2 FQGNSA. The full variable domain, in which reference TRBV7-2 and TRBJ1-4 provide the parts outside the CDR3, is GAGVSQSPSNKVTEKGKDVELRCDPISGHTALYWYRQSLGQGLEFLIYFQGNSAPDKSGLPSDRFSAERTGGSVSTLTIQRTQQEDSAVYLCASSPRTGAEEKLFFGSGTQLSVL.

The rearrangement joins TRBV9 to TRBJ1-4; 12 bases are a match to TRBD1. Per germline, CDR1 SGDLS and CDR2 YYNGEE. V was pared by 3 bases and J by 8 bases, with 2 bases of the junction left unmatched. There are 14 residues in the CDR3. The CDR3 region is CASSGGQGAEKLFF. For the CDR3, the DNA is TGTGCCAGCAGCGGGGGACAGGGGGCAGAAAAACTGTTTTTT.

The V and J genes are TRBV11-2 and TRBJ2-5; 11 bases are a match to TRBD2. CDR3 length equals 18 residues. CDR1 is SGHAT and CDR2 is FQNNGV in the germline V gene. The V and J ends lost 5 bases and 2 bases, in that order; junction bases with no gene match: 13. CDR3 DNA: TGTGCCAGCAGCCGCGGTACTAGCGGGAGAGGATGGCAAGAGACCCAGTACTTC. Protein sequence: CASSRGTSGRGWQETQYF.

This rearrangement joins TRBV5-4 to TRBJ2-1, with D possibly TRBD1 on 6 matching bases. CDR1 is SGHNT, CDR2 YYREEE, per germline (reference sequence). With 5 bases removed from V and 2 bases from J, the gap between germline ends came to 17 bases. CDR3 length: 16 residues. The CDR3, as DNA: TGTGCCAGCAGTATCCTCCAGGGGACCCCCTACAATGAGCAGTTCTTC. Protein sequence: CASSILQGTPYNEQFF.

This chain connects TRBV6-2 or TRBV6-3 to TRBJ2-3; 7 nucleotides agree with TRBD2. This CDR3 has 17 amino acids. Trimming removed 0 bases from V and 4 bases from J; junction bases left unmatched: 10. CDR1 is MNHEY, CDR2 SVGEGT, per germline. DNA of the CDR3: TGTGCCAGCAGTTACTCTTCGTGGGAGGGCCTCGCAGATACGCAGTATTTT. This encodes CASSYSSWEGLADTQYF.

The chain combines TRBV14 with TRBJ2-1; D assignment may be TRBD1 or TRBD2 (5 bases each). This CDR3 is built from 13 residues. Germline V CDR1 and CDR2: SGHDN, FVKESK. The V and J ends lost 3 bases and 5 bases respectively, with 8 bases between them. CDR3 in amino acids: CASSQGRDNEQFF. In nucleotides, the CDR3 is TGTGCCAGCAGCCAGGGACGAGACAATGAGCAGTTCTTC. Based on the CDR3 plus reference TRBV14 and TRBJ2-1, the full variable domain is EAGVTQFPSHSVIEKGQTVTLRCDPISGHDNLYWYRRVMGKEIKFLLHFVKESKQDESGMPNNRFLAERTGGTYSTLKVQPAELEDSGVYFCASSQGRDNEQFFGPGTRLTVL.